These 10 T cell receptor beta chains originate from one sample sequenced in a study of blood T cell repertoires in COVID-19. Method: immunoSEQ multiplex PCR; TCRdb's copy keeps in-frame clones and lacks some. The sample has fewer than 200,000 clones; 70% to 90% are singletons. The sequencing input was peripheral blood. The receptors shown here come from a man aged 55 to 70 who had recovered from COVID-19.

This chain uses TRBV6-5 with TRBJ1-6, with 7 bases that match TRBD1. From germline, CDR1 is MNHEY and CDR2 SVGAGI. V lost 4 bases, J lost 4 bases, and 1 base stayed unmatched. This CDR3 is built from 14 residues. CDR3 in amino acids: CASSSRGYNSPLHF. CDR3 sequence (DNA): TGTGCCAGCAGTTCCAGGGGGTATAATTCACCCCTCCACTTT.

This chain connects TRBV6-6 to TRBJ2-3, with 8 bases identical to TRBD1. V gave up 0 bases and J gave up 8 bases; unmatched junction bases: 10. Germline V lookup: CDR1 MNHNY, CDR2 SVGAGI (reference sequence). The CDR3 covers 16 residues. The CDR3 region is CASSYSTGGVQGTQYF. As DNA, the CDR3 is TGTGCCAGCAGTTACTCAACAGGGGGAGTCCAGGGTACGCAGTATTTT.

The rearrangement links TRBV5-6 to TRBJ2-3; unclear D gene. The germline V gene encodes CDR1 SGHDT and CDR2 YYEEEE. Trimming stripped 4 bases from V and 0 bases from J, with 12 bases between. This CDR3 is 15 amino acids long. The CDR3 loop is CASSPTASSTDTQYF. The CDR3 DNA follows: TGTGCCAGCAGCCCCACAGCCTCTAGCACAGATACGCAGTATTTT.

The CDR3: CASQEVKRSVNEQFF. As DNA, the CDR3 is TGTGCCAGCCAGGAGGTCAAGCGATCGGTCAATGAGCAGTTCTTC. The rearrangement joins TRBV10-3 to TRBJ2-1; the D gene is possibly TRBD2 (5 bases). The CDR3 sequence is 15 residues long. Germline CDR1 is ENHRY and CDR2 is SYGVKD. V was cut by 10 bases and J by 6 bases, with 22 bases left in between.

V gene TRBV7-2 combines with J gene TRBJ2-3; TRBD2 aligns across 9 bases. The CDR3 is 15 amino acids. The J segment lost 4 bases and the V segment lost 6 bases, leaving 8 bases of the junction unmatched. Germline CDR1 reads SGHTA; CDR2 reads FQGNSA. The CDR3 region is CASSRRGGFSDTQYF. CDR3 in DNA: TGTGCCAGCAGTCGGCGGGGGGGCTTTTCAGATACGCAGTATTTT.

This rearrangement joins TRBV27 to TRBJ1-1; no reliable D call. The germline V and J ends were trimmed by 6 bases and 5 bases, with 13 bases remaining between them. The CDR3 consists of 13 residues. The germline V gene encodes CDR1 MNHEY and CDR2 SMNVEV (reference sequence). CDR3 sequence reads: CASRMIGLTEAFF. The DNA of the CDR3 is TGTGCCAGCAGAATGATCGGACTTACTGAAGCTTTCTTT.

The J gene is TRBJ1-1, the V gene TRBV4-1, with 8 bases identical to TRBD1. Germline loops: CDR1 MGHRA, CDR2 YSYEKL. The length of the CDR3 is 13 residues. J gave up 8 bases and V 2 bases, and 4 bases lay outside the gene matches. CDR3 bases: TGCGCCAGCAGCCAACAGGGGGCAGGGGAAGCTTTCTTT. Protein product: CASSQQGAGEAFF.

The J gene is TRBJ2-3, the V gene TRBV6-5; D may be TRBD1 (6 bases). The length of the CDR3 is 14 residues. Between the trimmed V and J ends, which lost 2 bases and 4 bases, there was a span of 10 bases. Germline values: CDR1 MNHEY, CDR2 SVGAGI. CDR3 residues: CASSYRQGSDTQYF. CDR3 in DNA: TGTGCCAGCAGTTACAGGCAGGGGTCAGATACGCAGTATTTT.

The chain has TRBV11-1 and TRBJ2-1; no firm D call. The germline gives CDR1 SGHAT, CDR2 FQDESV (reference sequence). The CDR3 consists of 10 residues. Trimming removed 7 bases from V and 8 bases from J, with 6 bases in between. This chain's CDR3 is CASKSDEQFF. In DNA, the CDR3 is TGTGCCAGCAAATCCGATGAGCAGTTCTTC.

The CDR3 loop is CASSLVREADGYTF. The CDR3 DNA sequence: TGTGCCAGCAGCTTAGTGAGGGAGGCGGATGGCTACACCTTC. The chain carries TRBV7-8 and TRBJ1-2; the D is unclear. With 1 base removed from V and 6 bases from J, the gap between germline ends came to 12 bases. Germline lookup yields CDR1 SGHVS and CDR2 FQNEAQ. CDR3 length: 14 amino acids.